The source of this TCR beta chain is a study of cytomegalovirus exposure and HLA in healthy donors. Overall study results and limits: Sequencing depth roughly uniform across donors was assumed in presence/absence analyses. Common viral pathogens seemed to be connected with several of the most significant clusters, according to a later analysis. Sequences of the TCR beta chain were said to predict the HLA-A and HLA-B alleles of most subjects accurately.

A note on this clone: Its antigen remains unknown.

PCR primers comprised 60 Vbeta and 13 Jbeta primers. Libraries were prepared by immunoSEQ multiplex PCR; TCRdb keeps only in-frame clonotypes and omits some of them. The sample is made up of 150,000 to 200,000 clones, and the top ten hold 0.75% to 0.85% of it. Per the germline V gene, CDR1 is SGHTS and CDR2 is YDEGEE. Trimming removed 1 base from V and 4 bases from J; junction bases left unmatched: 3. This CDR3 region has 15 residues. This receptor was identified in a woman aged 18-35 years in good health and CMV-seropositive. Sequencing was carried out using PBMCs. The rearrangement links TRBV5-8 to TRBJ2-1; 9 bases map to TRBD2. The CDR3 is CASSLRGGAYNEQFF. DNA of the CDR3: TGTGCCAGCAGCTTGCGCGGGGGGGCTTACAATGAGCAGTTCTTC.